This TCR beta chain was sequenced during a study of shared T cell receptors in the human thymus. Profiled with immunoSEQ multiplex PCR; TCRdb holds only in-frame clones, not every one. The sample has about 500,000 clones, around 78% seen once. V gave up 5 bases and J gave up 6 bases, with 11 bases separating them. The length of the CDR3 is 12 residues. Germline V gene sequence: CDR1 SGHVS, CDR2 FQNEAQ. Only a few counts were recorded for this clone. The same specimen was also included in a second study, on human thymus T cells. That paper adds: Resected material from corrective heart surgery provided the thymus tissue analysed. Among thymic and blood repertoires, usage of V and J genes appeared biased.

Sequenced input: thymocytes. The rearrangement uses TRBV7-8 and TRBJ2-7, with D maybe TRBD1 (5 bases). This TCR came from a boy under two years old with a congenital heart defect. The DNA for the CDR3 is TGTGCCAGCAGCCCCCCCGACAGCGAGCAGTACTTC. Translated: CASSPPDSEQYF.